This paragraph covers one T cell receptor (beta chain) sequence. The record originates from a study of response to subunit inactivated influenza vaccine. TCRdb re-analysed the RT-PCR reads in MiXCR, keeping a single row per CDR3 protein. The repertoire holds 500,000 to 550,000 distinct CDR3 sequences, with roughly 25% as singletons. The CDR3 sequence is 9 residues long. V dropped 3 bases and J dropped 6 bases, with 2 bases sitting between them. Germline loops: CDR1 SQVTM, CDR2 ANQGSEA. This sample also appeared in a second study, on T cells expressing NK-cell markers. That study adds: A 5'RACE template switching approach incorporating UMIs was used to make TCR beta cDNA. Certain NKG2C+ T cell clones were expanded, and their HCMV specificity remained unclear.

The rearrangement joins TRBV29-1 to TRBJ1-2; D not resolved. The sequenced sample was CD4+ T cells sorted from PBMCs, obtained approximately 13 days after vaccination. The sequence derives from a middle-aged man who received an inactivated influenza vaccine. The CDR3: CSVDNGYTF. For the CDR3, the DNA is TGCAGCGTTGATAATGGCTACACCTTC.